The sequence of this TCR beta chain was determined in a study of beta chain features in type 1 diabetes. The study's findings and limits: Patients and controls would share equally any PCR tilt toward shorter templates. These data did not resolve whether HLA type affects TCRB rearrangement. People with Type 1 diabetes carried modestly yet significantly shorter TCRB CDR3s in all four CD4+ subsets.

Germline V gene data show CDR1 as SGHAT and CDR2 as FQNNGV. The CDR3 runs 13 residues. V was clipped by 2 bases and J by 8 bases; unmatched bases: 5. Every donor provided one heparinised blood draw, which averaged approximately 120 mL. Purities over 98% were achieved in all sorted populations. Every bit of the isolated RNA underwent reverse transcription, so sequencing read expressed TCRB transcripts. This table comes from immunoSEQ multiplex PCR, and its TCRdb copy is limited to in-frame clones, with some not included. Of about 120,000 clones in the sample, 16% are singletons; the top ten hold 2% to 2.5%. With respect to this clone: Its antigen is not identified.

Sequenced sample: central memory CD4+ T cells from blood. The receptor was isolated from a man aged 25 to 40 with type 1 diabetes. The V and J genes are TRBV11-2 and TRBJ1-2; TRBD1 matches at 7 bases. The CDR3: CASSLIRGDGYTF. CDR3 DNA: TGTGCCAGCAGCTTAATCAGGGGGGACGGCTACACCTTC.